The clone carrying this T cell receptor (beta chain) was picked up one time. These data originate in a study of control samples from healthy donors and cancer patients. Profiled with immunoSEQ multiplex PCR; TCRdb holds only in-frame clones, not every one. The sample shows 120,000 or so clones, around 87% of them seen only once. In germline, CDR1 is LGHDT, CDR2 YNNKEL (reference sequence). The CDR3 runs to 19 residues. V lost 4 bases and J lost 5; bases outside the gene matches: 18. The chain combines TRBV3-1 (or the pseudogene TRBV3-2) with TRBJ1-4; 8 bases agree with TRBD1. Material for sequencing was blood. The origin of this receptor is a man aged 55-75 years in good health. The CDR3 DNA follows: TGTGCCAGCAGCCCAATAATCGGACAGGGTAGGATCTCAAATGAAAAACTGTTTTTT. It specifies CASSPIIGQGRISNEKLFF.